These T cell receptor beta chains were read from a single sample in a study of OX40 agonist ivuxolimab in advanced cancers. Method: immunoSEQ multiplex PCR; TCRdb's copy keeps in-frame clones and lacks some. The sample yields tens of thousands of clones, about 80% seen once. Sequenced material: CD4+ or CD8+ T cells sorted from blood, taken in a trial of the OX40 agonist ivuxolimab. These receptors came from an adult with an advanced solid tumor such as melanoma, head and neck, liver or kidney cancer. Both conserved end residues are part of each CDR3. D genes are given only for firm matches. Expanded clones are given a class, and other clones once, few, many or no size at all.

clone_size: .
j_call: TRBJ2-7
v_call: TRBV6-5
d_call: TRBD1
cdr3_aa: CASTPSGTGTYEQYF
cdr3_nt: TGTGCCAGCACCCCCTCCGGGACAGGGACCTACGAGCAGTACTTC

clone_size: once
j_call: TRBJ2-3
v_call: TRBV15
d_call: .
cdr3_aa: CATSRDGQLSTDTQYF
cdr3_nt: TGTGCCACCAGCAGAGATGGACAGCTTAGCACAGATACGCAGTATTTT

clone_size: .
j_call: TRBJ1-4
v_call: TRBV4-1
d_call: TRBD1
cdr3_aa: CASSQAGTGAEKLFF
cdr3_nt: TGCGCCAGCAGCCAAGCCGGGACAGGGGCTGAAAAACTGTTTTTT

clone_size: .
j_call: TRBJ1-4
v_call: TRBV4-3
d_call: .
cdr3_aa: CASSQDRGISGEKLFF
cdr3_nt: TGCGCCAGCAGCCAAGATAGAGGGATATCGGGTGAAAAACTGTTTTTT

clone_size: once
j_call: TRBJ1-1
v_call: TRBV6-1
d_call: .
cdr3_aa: CASSETGKAFF
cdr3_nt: TGTGCCAGCAGTGAAACAGGGAAAGCTTTCTTT

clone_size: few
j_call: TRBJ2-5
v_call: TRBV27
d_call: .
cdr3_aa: CASSLSGSETQYF
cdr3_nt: TGTGCCAGCAGCCTCTCAGGGAGCGAGACCCAGTACTTC

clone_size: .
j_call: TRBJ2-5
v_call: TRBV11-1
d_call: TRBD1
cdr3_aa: CASSRDRGSIQETQYF
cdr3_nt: TGTGCCAGCAGCCGGGACAGGGGTTCGATCCAAGAGACCCAGTACTTC

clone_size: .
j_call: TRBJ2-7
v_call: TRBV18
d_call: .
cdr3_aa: CASSPPGRLTYEQYF
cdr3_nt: TGTGCCAGCTCACCACCCGGACGGCTAACCTACGAGCAGTACTTC

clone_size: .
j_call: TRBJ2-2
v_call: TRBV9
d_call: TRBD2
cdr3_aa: CASSDPSGLAYTGELFF
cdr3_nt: TGTGCCAGCAGCGACCCCTCAGGACTAGCGTACACCGGGGAGCTGTTTTTT

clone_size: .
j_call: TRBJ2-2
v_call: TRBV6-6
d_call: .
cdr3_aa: CASSTLTVVGELFF
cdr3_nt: TGTGCCAGCAGTACTCTGACAGTGGTCGGGGAGCTGTTTTTT

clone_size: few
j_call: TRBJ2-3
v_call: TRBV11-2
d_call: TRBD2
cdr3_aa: CASSFPGLGLTSTDTQYF
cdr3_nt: TGTGCCAGCAGCTTCCCGGGACTAGGCCTTACTAGCACAGATACGCAGTATTTT

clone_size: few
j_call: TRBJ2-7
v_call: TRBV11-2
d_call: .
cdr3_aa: CASSLSWDNSYEQYF
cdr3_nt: TGTGCCAGCAGCCTGTCGTGGGACAACTCCTACGAGCAGTACTTC

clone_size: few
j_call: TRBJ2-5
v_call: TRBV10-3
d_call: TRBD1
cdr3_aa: CASKDGQGGMTQYF
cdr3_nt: TGTGCCTCAAAGGACGGACAGGGGGGTATGACCCAGTACTTC

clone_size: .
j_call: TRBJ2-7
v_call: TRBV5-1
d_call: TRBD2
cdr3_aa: CASSLGLAGGQEQYF
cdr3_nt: TGCGCCAGCAGCTTGGGGCTAGCGGGAGGTCAAGAGCAGTACTTC

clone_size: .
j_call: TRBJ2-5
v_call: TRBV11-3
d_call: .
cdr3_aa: CASSSPGEETQYF
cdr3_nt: TGTGCCAGCAGCTCCCCGGGAGAAGAGACCCAGTACTTC

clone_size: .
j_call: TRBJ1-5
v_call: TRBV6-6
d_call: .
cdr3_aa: CASRGWSLSGNQPQHF
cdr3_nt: TGTGCCAGCAGAGGATGGTCCCTGAGTGGCAATCAGCCCCAGCATTTT

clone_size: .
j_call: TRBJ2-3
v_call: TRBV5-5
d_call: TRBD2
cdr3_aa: CASSSGLAGRTDTQYF
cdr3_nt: TGTGCCAGCAGCTCCGGACTAGCGGGACGCACAGATACGCAGTATTTT

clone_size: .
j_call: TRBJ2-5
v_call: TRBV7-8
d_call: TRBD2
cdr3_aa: CASSPRRGAGASRETQYF
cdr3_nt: TGTGCCAGCAGCCCTAGAAGGGGTGCGGGAGCGTCCCGGGAGACCCAGTACTTC

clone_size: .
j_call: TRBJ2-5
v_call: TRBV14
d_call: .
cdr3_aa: CASSQSWGGETQYF
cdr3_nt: TGTGCCAGCAGCCAATCCTGGGGCGGGGAGACCCAGTACTTC

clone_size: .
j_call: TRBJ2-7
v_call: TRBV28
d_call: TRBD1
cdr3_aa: CASTLGTGKVRQYF
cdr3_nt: TGTGCCAGCACCTTGGGGACAGGGAAGGTTAGGCAGTACTTC

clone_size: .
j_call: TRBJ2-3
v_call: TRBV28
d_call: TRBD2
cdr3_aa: CASSLRLAGKTDTQYF
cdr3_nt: TGTGCCAGCAGTTTAAGACTAGCGGGGAAAACAGATACGCAGTATTTT

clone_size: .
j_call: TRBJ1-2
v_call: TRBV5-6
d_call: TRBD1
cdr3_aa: CASSPRGTASAGYTF
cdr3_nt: TGTGCCAGCAGCCCCCGGGGGACAGCCTCGGCAGGCTACACCTTC

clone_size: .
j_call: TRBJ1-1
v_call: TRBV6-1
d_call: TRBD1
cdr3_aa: CASRTPGQGNTEAFF
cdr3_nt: TGTGCCAGCAGGACACCGGGACAGGGTAACACTGAAGCTTTCTTT

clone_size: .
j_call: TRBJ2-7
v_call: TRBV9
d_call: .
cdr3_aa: CASSVEAGVYEQYF
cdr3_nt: TGTGCCAGCAGCGTAGAGGCAGGGGTCTACGAGCAGTACTTC

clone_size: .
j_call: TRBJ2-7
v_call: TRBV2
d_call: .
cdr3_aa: CASSERPSYSYEQYF
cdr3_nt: TGTGCCAGCAGCGAAAGGCCTAGCTACTCCTACGAGCAGTACTTC

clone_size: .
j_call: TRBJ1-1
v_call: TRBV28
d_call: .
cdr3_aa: CASITELNTEAFF
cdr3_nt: TGTGCCAGCATAACTGAACTGAACACTGAAGCTTTCTTT

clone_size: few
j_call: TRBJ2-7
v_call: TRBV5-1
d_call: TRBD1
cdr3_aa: CASSLAGQKGYEQYF
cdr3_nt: TGCGCCAGCAGCTTGGCGGGACAGAAGGGCTACGAGCAGTACTTC

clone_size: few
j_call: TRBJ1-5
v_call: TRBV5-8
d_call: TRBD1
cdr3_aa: CASSLEQGASNQPQHF
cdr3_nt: TGTGCCAGCAGCTTGGAGCAGGGGGCGAGCAATCAGCCCCAGCATTTT

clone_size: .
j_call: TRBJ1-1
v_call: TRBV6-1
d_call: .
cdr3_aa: CAVIPDGLNTEAFF
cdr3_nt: TGTGCCGTCATACCGGACGGGTTGAACACTGAAGCTTTCTTT

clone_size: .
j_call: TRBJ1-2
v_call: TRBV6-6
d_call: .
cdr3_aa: CATHLGEGFGGYTF
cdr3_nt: TGTGCCACCCACCTCGGGGAGGGTTTCGGGGGCTACACCTTC

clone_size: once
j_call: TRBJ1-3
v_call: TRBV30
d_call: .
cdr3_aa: CAWSETVSRNTIYF
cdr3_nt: TGTGCCTGGAGTGAGACAGTATCTAGAAACACCATATATTTT

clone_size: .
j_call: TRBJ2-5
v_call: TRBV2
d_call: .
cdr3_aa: CASNRQETQYF
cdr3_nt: TGTGCCAGCAACAGGCAAGAGACCCAGTACTTC

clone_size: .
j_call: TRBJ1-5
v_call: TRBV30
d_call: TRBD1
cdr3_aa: CAWSVQGGFSQPQHF
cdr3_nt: TGTGCCTGGAGTGTACAGGGGGGTTTTTCTCAGCCCCAGCATTTT

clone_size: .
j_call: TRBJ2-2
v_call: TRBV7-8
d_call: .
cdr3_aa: CASSPATGELFF
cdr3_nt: TGTGCCAGCAGCCCTGCAACCGGGGAGCTGTTTTTT

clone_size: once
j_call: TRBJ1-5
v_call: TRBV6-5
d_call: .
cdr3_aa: CASSSGNGNQPQHF
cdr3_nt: TGTGCCAGCAGTTCCGGGAACGGCAATCAGCCCCAGCATTTT

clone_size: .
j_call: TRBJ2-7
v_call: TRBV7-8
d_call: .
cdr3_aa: CASSFRQAVYEQYF
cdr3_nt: TGTGCCAGCAGCTTTAGGCAGGCCGTGTACGAGCAGTACTTC

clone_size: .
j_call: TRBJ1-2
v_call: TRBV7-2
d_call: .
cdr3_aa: CASSPRQSYGYTF
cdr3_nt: TGTGCCAGCAGCCCGCGCCAGTCATATGGCTACACCTTC